The text below deals with one TCR beta chain. This entry comes from a study of CD8 T cells in Susac syndrome. After extraction with the RNeasy kit, about 0.45 to 1 ug of the RNA was reverse transcribed using random hexamers. TCRdb used MiXCR to reprocess the immunoSEQ multiplex PCR reads, holding one entry per CDR3 protein. Of over 300,000 distinct CDR3 sequences listed, around 92% are singletons. Looked up from germline, CDR1 is LNHDA and CDR2 is SQIVND (reference sequence). The CDR3 length is 16 residues. Trimming at V came to 2 bases and at J to 4 bases, leaving 9 bases not matched to a gene. This TCR derives from a human donor with multiple sclerosis. Sequencing was performed on CD4+ T cells from PBMCs. This chain uses TRBV19 with TRBJ1-1; 8 nucleotides match TRBD1. CDR3 sequence: CASSISDRGSGTEAFF. Here the CDR3 DNA reads TGTGCCAGTAGTATAAGTGACAGGGGATCAGGCACTGAAGCTTTCTTT.